This record looks at one T cell receptor beta chain sequence and its context. The sample originates from a study of technical replicates of blood from a few donors. The length of the CDR3 is 13 residues. Looked up from germline, CDR1 is SGDLS and CDR2 is YYNGEE. With 7 bases clipped from V and 5 bases from J, the junction kept 4 bases outside the gene matches. Repertoires were generated with immunoSEQ multiplex PCR, while TCRdb's copy carries only in-frame clones and drops some. This table holds almost 90,000 clones, just under 95% found once. The clonotype comes from a human donor in good health. The chain recombines TRBV9 with TRBJ2-1; 9 bases map to TRBD2. The sequenced sample was T cells isolated from PBMCs. The CDR3 protein is CASEGLANNEQFF. CDR3 DNA: TGTGCCAGCGAGGGACTAGCCAACAATGAGCAGTTCTTC. The full variable domain, rest sourced from reference TRBV9 and TRBJ2-1, is DSGVTQTPKHLITATGQRVTLRCSPRSGDLSVYWYQQSLDQGLQFLIQYYNGEERAKGNILERFSAQQFPDLHSELNLSSLELGDSALYFCASEGLANNEQFFGPGTRLTVL.